This T cell receptor (beta chain) appears in the sequencing data of a study of blood T cell repertoires in COVID-19. Study as a whole: Specimens from acute and convalescent COVID-19 originated in the United States, Italy and Spain.

Only in-frame clones appear in the TCRdb table, and some are missing; sequencing was by immunoSEQ multiplex PCR. The data hold 230,000 or so clones, with roughly 87% observed a single time. V shed 4 bases and J shed 8 bases, with 15 bases lying between them. From germline, CDR1 is SGHDT and CDR2 YYEEEE. The CDR3 length is 13 residues. The rearrangement uses TRBV5-6 and TRBJ1-2; the D gene is possibly TRBD1 (6 bases). The material sequenced was peripheral blood. The clonotype comes from a woman aged 35 to 49 who had recovered from COVID-19. The CDR3 region is CASSRTGIGGYTF. CDR3 bases: TGTGCCAGCAGCCGAACAGGGATCGGCGGCTACACCTTC.